Each of the 20 T cell receptor beta chains below was sequenced from the same sample in a study of identical twins. TCRdb re-analysed the 5' RACE reads in MiXCR, keeping a single row per CDR3 protein. In the table there are some 1,700,000 distinct CDR3 sequences, around 33% of which are singletons. Material for sequencing was cord blood. These receptors were obtained from a newborn girl in good health.

The chain links TRBV27 to TRBJ1-1, with 8 bases that match TRBD1. The CDR3 is made up of 15 amino acids. Per germline, CDR1 MNHEY and CDR2 SMNVEV (reference sequence). Trimming removed 2 bases from V and 6 bases from J; junction bases left unmatched: 8. The CDR3: CASSLIRGQGAEAFF. CDR3 DNA: TGTGCCAGCAGTTTAATCAGGGGGCAGGGGGCTGAAGCTTTCTTT.

The chain uses TRBV6-1 and TRBJ2-1; D not resolved. The V gene lost 10 bases and the J gene lost 2 bases, with 15 bases spanning the gap. Germline V lookup: CDR1 MNHNS, CDR2 SASEGT. The CDR3 extends over 14 amino acids. The CDR3 protein is CATDVYTPYNEQFF. In nucleotides, the CDR3 is TGTGCCACCGACGTGTACACCCCCTACAATGAGCAGTTCTTC.

In this sample, this clonotype turned up a few times. The J gene is TRBJ2-1, the V gene TRBV28; TRBD2 matches at 13 bases. The V segment lost 8 bases and the J segment 7 bases; nucleotides outside the gene matches: 8. Germline V lookup: CDR1 MDHEN, CDR2 SYDVKM. The CDR3 spans 15 residues. This CDR3 is CASLFTLAGGNEQFF. In nucleotides, the CDR3 is TGTGCCAGCCTGTTTACACTAGCGGGAGGGAATGAGCAGTTCTTC. Variable domain in full (rest from reference TRBV28 and TRBJ2-1): DVKVTQSSRYLVKRTGEKVFLECVQDMDHENMFWYRQDPGLGLRLIYFSYDVKMKEKGDIPEGYSVSREKKERFSLILESASTNQTSMYLCASLFTLAGGNEQFFGPGTRLTVL.

This chain uses TRBV10-3 with TRBJ2-3; D is unresolved. V lost 4 bases and J 1 base, leaving 9 bases between the germline ends. CDR3 length: 14 residues. Germline V CDR1 and CDR2: ENHRY, SYGVKD. CDR3: CAISGGMGTDTQYF. DNA for the CDR3: TGTGCCATCAGTGGTGGGATGGGCACAGATACGCAGTATTTT.

The chain links TRBV12-3 or TRBV12-4 to TRBJ2-1; TRBD1 is a possible D gene (5 bases). Matching the DNA end better, TRBJ2-7 makes the J call doubtful. This CDR3 contains 15 residues. This CDR3 is CASSPRVGSYNEQYF. The CDR3 bases are TGTGCCAGCAGCCCCAGGGTGGGCTCCTACAATGAGCAGTACTTC.

This chain's CDR3 is CASSPPVALQEEQYF. Here the CDR3 DNA reads TGCGCCAGCAGCCCCCCAGTGGCGCTACAGGAGGAGCAGTACTTC. The V and J genes are TRBV5-1 and TRBJ2-4; the D call may be TRBD1 or TRBD2 (5 bases each). The V gene's germline CDR1 is SGHRS and CDR2 YFSETQ. V dropped 4 bases and J dropped 13 bases, with 24 bases sitting between them. The CDR3 totals 15 residues.

There are a few counts of this clonotype. The chain is built from TRBV2 and TRBJ2-1; D unresolved. Germline values: CDR1 SNHLY, CDR2 FYNNEI. The CDR3 has 12 residues. The V end was cut by 8 bases, the J end by 4 bases, with 9 bases between. CDR3 loop: CASVYLYNEQFF. In DNA form, the CDR3 reads TGTGCCAGCGTCTACTTATACAATGAGCAGTTCTTC.

This chain joins TRBV28 and TRBJ2-4; D not certain. CDR3 size: 20 residues. Germline-derived CDR1 and CDR2 are MDHEN and SYDVKM. V was cut by 2 bases and J by 0 bases, with 23 bases left in between. The CDR3 region has the DNA TGTGCCAGCAGTTTAGGACGGGTTCTAAGTATGGGTGTAGCCAAAAACATTCAGTACTTC. Its protein product is CASSLGRVLSMGVAKNIQYF.

This clonotype has a count of ten or more. This chain links TRBV5-1 with TRBJ2-1, with TRBD2 matching over 7 bases. V shed 7 bases and J 6 bases; nucleotides not matched to a gene: 4. CDR1 is SGHRS and CDR2 is YFSETQ in the germline V gene. The CDR3 extends over 12 amino acids. CDR3: CASGGGINEQFF. The CDR3 DNA is TGCGCCAGCGGGGGGGGAATCAATGAGCAGTTCTTC.

This chain joins TRBV20-1 and TRBJ2-3, with D uncertain. The CDR3 totals 15 residues. Germline lookup yields CDR1 DFQATT and CDR2 SNEGSKA (reference sequence). With 1 base removed from V and 6 bases from J, the gap between germline ends came to 17 bases. The CDR3 loop is CSARGPGGYPDTQYF. CDR3 nucleotides: TGCAGTGCTAGAGGCCCAGGTGGATACCCCGATACGCAGTATTTT.

The gene calls are TRBV20-1 and TRBJ1-2; tentative D call: TRBD1 (5 bases). CDR1 and CDR2 from the germline V gene are DFQATT and SNEGSKA (reference sequence). Trimming took 2 bases from V and 8 from J, leaving 15 bases between them. The CDR3 is made up of 13 amino acids. The CDR3 nucleotides read TGCAGTGCTAGACAATGGCAGGGCTCCGGCTACACCTTC. Its protein is CSARQWQGSGYTF.

V usage is TRBV20-1 and J usage is TRBJ2-3; D is unclear. Looked up from germline, CDR1 is DFQATT and CDR2 is SNEGSKA (reference sequence). The CDR3 spans 14 residues. V was shortened by 6 bases and J by 2 bases, with 15 bases between the two germline ends. The CDR3 sequence is CSAAARIFTDTQYF. The CDR3 nucleotides read TGCAGTGCCGCAGCCCGAATCTTCACAGATACGCAGTATTTT.

The chain uses TRBV12-3 or TRBV12-4 and TRBJ2-7; TRBD1 is a possible D gene (5 bases). Trimming pared 0 bases from V and 5 bases from J, leaving 11 bases between. The CDR3 runs to 14 residues. The CDR3 loop is CASSLAGHPDEQYF. The CDR3 bases are TGTGCCAGCAGTTTAGCCGGACATCCGGACGAGCAGTACTTC.

This chain links TRBV12-3 or TRBV12-4 with TRBJ2-4; D is possibly TRBD1 (6 bases). The last part of the DNA fits TRBJ2-7 better; the J call may be wrong. CDR3 length equals 14 residues. Here the CDR3 DNA reads TGTGCCAGCAGTTTCCGTGGGGGCCTATACGAGCAGTACTTC. Translating gives CASSFRGGLYEQYF.

V and J are TRBV12-5 and TRBJ2-5; D possibly corresponds to TRBD2 (5 bases). Judging by the DNA end, TRBJ2-7 fits better; the J call may be wrong. There are 12 residues in the CDR3. Germline V gene data show CDR1 as LGHNT and CDR2 as FRNRAP. CDR3 nucleotide sequence: TGTGCTAGTGGTTTCGGGGAATGCGAGCAGTACTTC. This translates into CASGFGECEQYF.

The chain links TRBV3-1 to TRBJ2-7; 8 nucleotides align to TRBD1. The ends lost 1 base at V and 5 bases at J; junction bases unmatched: 7. The germline gives CDR1 LGHDT, CDR2 YNNKEL (reference sequence). The CDR3 is made up of 15 amino acids. Here the CDR3 DNA reads TGTGCCAGCAGCCAAGCTAGACAGGGGTCACACGAGCAGTACTTC. Translated: CASSQARQGSHEQYF.

A remark on this clonotype: The junction departs from the called germline gene at one end, perhaps through a read error. The gene calls are TRBV12-3 or TRBV12-4 and TRBJ2-1; 13 nucleotides align to TRBD2. The CDR3 is 16 residues long. This chain's CDR3 is CASGFGLAGAPPVQFF. The CDR3 DNA is TGTGCCAGCGGTTTTGGACTAGCGGGGGCCCCACCAGTGCAGTTCTTC.

A note on this clonotype: An end of the junction does not agree with germline; a read error may underlie this. The chain has TRBV28 and TRBJ2-1; 10 bases agree with TRBD2. Germline-derived CDR1 and CDR2 are MDHEN and SYDVKM. The CDR3 covers 15 residues. In nucleotides, the CDR3 is TGTGCCGGCAGCCTGACTAGCGGGTCCTACAATGAGCAGTTCTTC. It codes for CAGSLTSGSYNEQFF.

The V call is TRBV7-9, the J call TRBJ1-1, with 7 bases fitting TRBD1. Germline CDR1 and CDR2: SEHNR and FQNEAQ (reference sequence). J was trimmed by 8 bases and V by 5 bases; bases with no gene match: 5. The CDR3 is made up of 12 amino acids. The CDR3 nucleotides are TGTGCCAGCAGCAAACAGGGGCGGGAAGCTTTCTTT. Translation: CASSKQGREAFF.

This clonotype was observed a handful of times. The chain couples TRBV12-3 or TRBV12-4 to TRBJ1-1; the D is unclear. The CDR3 has 14 residues. V lost 1 base, J lost 1 base, and 7 bases lay in between. The CDR3 protein is CASSLGVRNTEAFF. As DNA, the CDR3 is TGTGCCAGCAGTTTAGGGGTCAGGAACACTGAAGCTTTCTTT.